This is a list of T cell receptor beta chains from one sample in a study of shared clonotypes between healthy human individuals. Sequencing was performed with immunoSEQ multiplex PCR; in TCRdb, only in-frame clones are kept and a portion is missing. The profile shows approximately 530,000 clones, around 96% of them singletons. The specimen was naive CD4+ T cells sorted from blood. The receptors were gathered from a woman under 40 in good health. Each CDR3 is given with its conserved first and last residue. Each record gives: V gene, D gene, clone size, J gene, CDR3 DNA, CDR3 protein. D genes are given only for firm matches. A clone size is listed for some rows: how often the clone was seen (once, few, many), or a class if it is expanded.

>TRBV23-1|.|once|TRBJ2-1
TGCGCCAGCAGGGCGGGGACGGCGCCTCACAATGAGCAGTTCTTC
CASRAGTAPHNEQFF
>TRBV19|.|.|TRBJ2-1
TGTGCCAGTAGTATTAGCCGCTCCGGGCTCGATGAGCAGTTCTTC
CASSISRSGLDEQFF
>TRBV30|.|.|TRBJ1-3
TGTGCCTGGATGAGCTCTGGAAACACCATATATTTT
CAWMSSGNTIYF
>TRBV27|TRBD2|.|TRBJ2-3
TGTGCCAGCAATAGCGGGACCAGAGGCGATACGCAGTATTTT
CASNSGTRGDTQYF
>TRBV28|TRBD1|few|TRBJ1-2
TGTGCCAGCAGCGACAGGGCCTATGGCTACACCTTC
CASSDRAYGYTF
>TRBV7-9|.|.|TRBJ2-1
TGTGCCAGCAGCCCCCTCCGGCTATACAATGAGCAGTTCTTC
CASSPLRLYNEQFF
>TRBV29-1|.|.|TRBJ2-1
TGCAGCGTCGACGTGTCATACAATGAGCAGTTCTTC
CSVDVSYNEQFF
>TRBV2|.|.|TRBJ1-5
TGTGCCAGCAGAGAACAGGGAAGCAGCAATCAGCCCCAGCATTTT
CASREQGSSNQPQHF
>TRBV19|.|.|TRBJ1-6
TGTGCCACAAAGGAGGCCCGCTCGTCTTCACCCCTCCACTTT
CATKEARSSSPLHF
>TRBV30|.|.|TRBJ2-1
TGTGCCTGGAAGCCAGCGGAGGGCTACAATGAGCAGTTCTTC
CAWKPAEGYNEQFF
>TRBV29-1|TRBD2|.|TRBJ2-1
TGCAGCGTTGAACTTCTAGCGGGAGCCCTAGGTAATGAGCAGTTCTTC
CSVELLAGALGNEQFF
>TRBV9|.|.|TRBJ2-3
TGTGCCAGCAGCGTAGTCCTCAGGCAGCCGAACCCGAGCACAGATACGCAGTATTTT
CASSVVLRQPNPSTDTQYF
>TRBV5-1|TRBD1|.|TRBJ2-3
TGCGCCAGCAGCCCGACAGGACAGGGGGCCACAGATACGCAGTATTTT
CASSPTGQGATDTQYF
>TRBV30|.|.|TRBJ2-5
TGTGCCTGGAGTCGACAGCAGCAAGAGACCCAGTACTTC
CAWSRQQQETQYF
>TRBV11-2|.|.|TRBJ2-1
TGTGCCAGCAGCTTAGATCTAGATTCGACTAGCTCCTACAATGAGCAGTTCTTC
CASSLDLDSTSSYNEQFF
>TRBV29-1|TRBD2|.|TRBJ2-4
TGCAGCGTTGAAGTTATTGTACTAGCGGGAGGATGGGCCAAAAACATTCAGTACTTC
CSVEVIVLAGGWAKNIQYF
>TRBV28|.|.|TRBJ2-7
TGTGCCAGCAGTTCAGCAGGGGTCCCCCAAGCCTACGAGCAGTACTTC
CASSSAGVPQAYEQYF
>TRBV5-4|.|.|TRBJ2-7
TGTGCCAGCAGCTTGAGTAGGGCGGATGAGCAGTACTTC
CASSLSRADEQYF
>TRBV19|TRBD2|.|TRBJ2-1
TGTGCCAGTAGTTTCACTAGCGGGCGTAAGTTCTTC
CASSFTSGRKFF
>TRBV15|TRBD1|.|TRBJ1-2
TGTGCCACCAGCAGAGCGTATACCACCGGGACAGGTGCCAAAGGCTACACCTTC
CATSRAYTTGTGAKGYTF
>TRBV29-1|.|.|TRBJ1-1
TGCAGCGTTGCCGGCAGAATGAACACTGAAGCTTTCTTT
CSVAGRMNTEAFF
>TRBV2|TRBD1|.|TRBJ1-5
TGTGCCAGCAGGGGACAGGCAGGTCAGCCCCAGCATTTT
CASRGQAGQPQHF
>TRBV2|.|.|TRBJ1-3
TGTGCCAGCAGTGAAGGGACCCGCTCTGGAAACACCATATATTTT
CASSEGTRSGNTIYF
>TRBV5-1|TRBD2|.|TRBJ2-3
TGCGCCAGCAGCTTGGGTAGCGGGACCCCAGATACGCAGTATTTT
CASSLGSGTPDTQYF
>TRBV28|.|once|TRBJ1-2
TGTGCCAGCAGTTTAATCCAGGGACTTAACTATGGCTACACCTTC
CASSLIQGLNYGYTF
>TRBV10-3|TRBD1|.|TRBJ1-2
TGTGCCATCAGGCCAGGGGGCGGGAGCTATGGCTACACCTTC
CAIRPGGGSYGYTF
>TRBV28|.|.|TRBJ2-7
TGTGCCAGCAGTCCAGACCGGGCCGTCTCTCATTACTTC
CASSPDRAVSHYF
>TRBV7-8|.|.|TRBJ2-6
TGTGCCAGCAGCTTACACGGGGCCAACGTCCTGACTTTC
CASSLHGANVLTF
>TRBV6-5|.|.|TRBJ2-1
TGTGCCAGCAGTTACCTAGCGAACAAAGCCTACAATGAGCAGTTCTTC
CASSYLANKAYNEQFF
>TRBV6-5|.|.|TRBJ2-3
TGTGCCAGCAGTTACGGGCAGGGGAGCACAGATACGCAGTATTTT
CASSYGQGSTDTQYF
>TRBV7-6|.|.|TRBJ1-1
TGTGCCAGCAGCCCGTCGGTGAACACTGAAGCTTTCTTT
CASSPSVNTEAFF
>TRBV2|.|few|TRBJ1-2
TGTGCCAGCAGTGACCAGGGCCCCGCCGCTGGCACCTTC
CASSDQGPAAGTF
>TRBV2|.|.|TRBJ1-1
TGTGCCAGCAGAGCCCCGGGGGGCCGCACTGAAGCTTTCTTT
CASRAPGGRTEAFF
>TRBV27|.|.|TRBJ2-1
TGTGCCAGCAGTTTATACGGGGACTACAATGAGCAGTTCTTC
CASSLYGDYNEQFF
>TRBV11-2|TRBD1|.|TRBJ2-7
TGTGCCAGCAGCCGCCGGGGACAGGGGGCTTACGAGCAGTACTTC
CASSRRGQGAYEQYF
>TRBV20-1|.|.|TRBJ2-3
TGCAGCCCGATCAGAGATACGCAGTATTTT
CSPIRDTQYF
>TRBV28|TRBD1|.|TRBJ2-7
TGTGCCAGCAGTTTATGGGGACAGGGTGTCCACGAGCAGTACTTC
CASSLWGQGVHEQYF
>TRBV27|.|.|TRBJ1-1
TGTGCCAGCAGTTTAGGTCCGGACACTGAAGCTTTCTTT
CASSLGPDTEAFF
>TRBV6-1|.|.|TRBJ1-5
TGTGCCAGCAGTGAAATGTTGTCGCAGAACAATCAGCCCCAGCATTTT
CASSEMLSQNNQPQHF
>TRBV7-6|.|.|TRBJ1-1
TGTGCCAGCAGCTGGGGAGGGGGGAACACTGAAGCTTTCTTT
CASSWGGGNTEAFF
>TRBV7-9|.|.|TRBJ1-3
TGTGCCAGCAGCTTAGGGGAGGGGAACACCATATATTTT
CASSLGEGNTIYF
>TRBV19|.|.|TRBJ1-5
TGTGCCAGTAGTGCGGGACCAGGGGGCAATCAGCCCCAGCATTTT
CASSAGPGGNQPQHF
>TRBV18|TRBD2|.|TRBJ2-6
TGTGCCAGCTCACTGACTAGCGGGAGTAACTCTGGGGCCAACGTCCTGACTTTC
CASSLTSGSNSGANVLTF
>TRBV18|.|.|TRBJ2-2
TGTGCCAGCTCACAACCTTCACAACCGGGCGGGGAGCTGTTTTTT
CASSQPSQPGGELFF
>TRBV11-2|.|.|TRBJ2-7
TGTGCCAGCAGCTTAATGAATTCCGTCCCCCACTACGAGCAGTACTTC
CASSLMNSVPHYEQYF
>TRBV19|.|once|TRBJ2-7
TGTGCCAGTAGTATGCGGGGCGGTCTCGAGCAGTACTTC
CASSMRGGLEQYF
>TRBV4-1|TRBD2|.|TRBJ2-1
TGCGCCAGCAGCCACCGGGGGGGCAGGGGCGAGAGTGAGCAGTTCTTC
CASSHRGGRGESEQFF
>TRBV19|.|.|TRBJ2-2
TGTGCCAGTAGTATAGATCAATTGGGGGGTATCGGGGAGCTGTTTTTT
CASSIDQLGGIGELFF
>TRBV27|TRBD2|.|TRBJ2-1
TGTGCCAGCAGGCCTAGCGGGAGGGGCAATGAGCAGTTCTTC
CASRPSGRGNEQFF
>TRBV29-1|.|.|TRBJ2-7
TGCAGCGTTGTTGGCCGGTTCAGCTACGAGCAGTACTTC
CSVVGRFSYEQYF
>TRBV19|TRBD2|.|TRBJ2-1
TGTGCCAGTAGTATCCGAAGCGGGAGCATGTCCTACAATGAGCAGTTCTTC
CASSIRSGSMSYNEQFF
>TRBV30|.|.|TRBJ2-5
TGTGCCTGGGGCGGTAACTCCGGGTCTCAAGAGACCCAGTACTTC
CAWGGNSGSQETQYF
>TRBV11-2|TRBD2|.|TRBJ2-7
TGTGCCAGCAGGGAGAGCGGGGGGTACGAGCAGTACTTC
CASRESGGYEQYF
>TRBV6-1|TRBD2|once|TRBJ2-7
TGTGCCAGCAGTGAACGGGGGGGAGGACGTCGGGGAGAGCAGTACTTC
CASSERGGGRRGEQYF